Detailed here is one TCR beta chain. The sample is drawn from a study of cytomegalovirus exposure and HLA in healthy donors. Though probably carrying unrecorded immune exposures, donors were nominally healthy at sampling. In the PCR, 60 Vbeta and 13 Jbeta primers were used. TCRdb's table, derived via immunoSEQ multiplex PCR, lists solely in-frame clones and lacks some. The repertoire has about 89,000 clones, approximately 89% of them found once; the top ten carry about 8.6%. The CDR3 contains 15 residues. CDR1 SGHNT and CDR2 YYREEE come from the germline V gene (reference sequence). The V segment lost 4 bases and the J segment 7 bases; nucleotides outside the gene matches: 9.

This chain joins TRBV5-4 and TRBJ2-1, with 9 bases fitting TRBD2. The sequenced material came from PBMCs. The TCR sequence derives from a man aged 30 to 45 in good health and CMV-seropositive. CDR3 nucleotides: TGTGCCAGCAGCGGAATAGCGGGAGTGGAGAATGAGCAGTTCTTC. Its protein product is CASSGIAGVENEQFF.